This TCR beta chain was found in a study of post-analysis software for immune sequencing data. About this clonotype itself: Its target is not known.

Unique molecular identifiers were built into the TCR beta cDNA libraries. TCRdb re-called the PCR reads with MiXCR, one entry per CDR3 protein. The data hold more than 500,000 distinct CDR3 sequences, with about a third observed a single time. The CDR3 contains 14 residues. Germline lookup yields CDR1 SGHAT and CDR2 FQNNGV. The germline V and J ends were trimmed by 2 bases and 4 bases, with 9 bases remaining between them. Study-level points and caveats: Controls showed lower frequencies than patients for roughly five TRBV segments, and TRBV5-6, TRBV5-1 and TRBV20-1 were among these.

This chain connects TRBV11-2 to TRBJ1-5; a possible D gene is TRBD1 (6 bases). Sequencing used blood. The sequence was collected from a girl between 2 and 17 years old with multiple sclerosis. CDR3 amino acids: CASSLRTANQPQHF. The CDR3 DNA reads TGTGCCAGCAGCTTACGGACAGCTAATCAGCCCCAGCATTTT.